This T cell receptor (beta chain) derives from a study of CXCR3-negative and CXCR3-positive naive CD8 T cells. Concerning this clonotype itself: The antigen remains undetermined.

The CDR3 is 14 residues long. From germline, CDR1 is MGHRA and CDR2 YSYEKL. The study sorted every CD8+ T cell subset in triplicate at under 350,000 cells each. Naive CD8+ T cells displayed a CD45RO-CCR7+CD27+CD95- phenotype. The libraries of TRB cDNA were constructed through 5' RACE using UMI labels. For each CDR3 protein, TCRdb gives one entry from its re-call of the 5' RACE reads, without DNA. The sample totals approximately 130,000 distinct CDR3 sequences. Study conclusions and caveats: Naive cells with CXCR3 showed TRB CDR3s that were more hydrophobic than those in CXCR3-negative naive cells.

The chain joins TRBV4-1 to TRBJ2-1; the TCRdb D gene call, TRBD1, has no DNA to confirm it. This clonotype originated in a human donor in good health. Some clones in this sample may be carry-over from other donors' samples. Material for sequencing was naive CXCR3+ CD8+ T cells from blood. Regarding subset: CD45RO-CCR7+CD27+CD95- naive CD8+ T cells expressing CXCR3 (TNR3+). CDR3 amino acids: CAAKTGGAVNEQFF.